This TCR beta chain derives from a study of cytomegalovirus exposure and HLA in healthy donors. Clones were read by immunoSEQ multiplex PCR, and TCRdb kept only the in-frame ones, dropping some. In the table there are 250,000 to 300,000 clones, just over 85% of which are singletons. CDR3 length: 16 amino acids. Germline V lookup: CDR1 MRHNA, CDR2 SNTAGT. The ends lost 0 bases at V and 0 bases at J; junction bases unmatched: 0. The donors were in the approximately 120-subject validation cohort, distinct from the roughly 600-subject first cohort. This chain links TRBV6-4 with TRBJ2-2; 8 bases map to TRBD2. The TCR was taken from a woman under 30 in good health and CMV-seronegative. What was sequenced was PBMCs. The chain's CDR3 is CASSDSGGANTGELFF. The CDR3 DNA is TGTGCCAGCAGTGACTCCGGGGGGGCGAACACCGGGGAGCTGTTTTTT.